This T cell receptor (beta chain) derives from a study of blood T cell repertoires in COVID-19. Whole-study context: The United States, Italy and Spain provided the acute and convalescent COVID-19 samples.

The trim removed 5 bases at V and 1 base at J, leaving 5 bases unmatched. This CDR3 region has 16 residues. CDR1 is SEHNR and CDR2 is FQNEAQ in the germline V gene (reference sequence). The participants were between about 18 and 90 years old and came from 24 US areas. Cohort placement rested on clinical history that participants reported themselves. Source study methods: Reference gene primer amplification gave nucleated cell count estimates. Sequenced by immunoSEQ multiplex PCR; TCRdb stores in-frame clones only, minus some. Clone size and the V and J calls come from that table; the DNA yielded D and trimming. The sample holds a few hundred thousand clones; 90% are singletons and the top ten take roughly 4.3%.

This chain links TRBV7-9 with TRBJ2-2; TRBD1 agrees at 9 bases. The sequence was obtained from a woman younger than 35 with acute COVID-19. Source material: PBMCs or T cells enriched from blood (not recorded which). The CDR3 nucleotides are TGTGCCAGCAGCCCACCGGGACAGGGGAACACCGGGGAGCTGTTTTTT. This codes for CASSPPGQGNTGELFF.